This T cell receptor beta chain stems from a study of blood T cell repertoires in COVID-19. For the study at large: There were acute and convalescent COVID-19 samples, and they came from the United States, Italy and Spain. The analysed material was cDNA or gDNA that came from T cells, B-cell-depleted T cells, or PBMCs.

The CDR3 runs to 13 residues. The germline V gene has CDR1 SQVTM and CDR2 ANQGSEA. Germline trimming cut 7 bases from V and 3 bases from J; bases unmatched to any gene: 5. As handled by the study authors: Nucleated cell counts were estimated from reference gene primer amplification. Profiling relied on immunoSEQ multiplex PCR, and the TCRdb table lists in-frame clones only, not all of them. Clone size and V and J calls were adopted from that table, with D and trimming inferred from the DNA. The sample lists under 60,000 clones, around four fifths seen once, with about three fifths in the top ten. What was sequenced was peripheral blood. The receptor was isolated from a man between 65 and 85 years old with acute or convalescent COVID-19. The V and J genes are TRBV29-1 and TRBJ1-2; 10 bases map to TRBD1. As DNA, the CDR3 is TGCAGCGCAGGGACAGGGGTCGACTATGGCTACACCTTC. Its protein product is CSAGTGVDYGYTF.